Below, one T cell receptor beta chain is given with its context. The clone's antigen remains unknown. No base-level quality is on record; no much larger clone is a single base apart. This sample was taken from a study of tumor-infiltrating lymphocytes in localized non-small cell lung cancer (dated by TCRdb to about 2021). Some background on the complete study: Patients whose samples were collected after neoadjuvant chemotherapy, as well as both smokers and never-smokers and several histologies, were included in the cohort. The same patients underwent several integrated assays, with TCR sequencing performed together with flow cytometry, multiplex immunofluorescence, RNA-seq, exome sequencing and proteomics. In total, the ICON cohort consisted of approximately 140 surgical patients with localized non-small cell lung cancer who had their tumors resected. Resected tumor tissue and uninvolved lung tissue described as non-adjacent to the tumor were contributed by each patient, with both tissues obtained from the same patient. A total of some 50 patients were included in the paired tumor versus uninvolved lung comparison of immunoSEQ T-cell fraction. Study-wide conclusions, independent of this receptor: Different pieces of the same tissue were used for different assays, so technical variation could not be separated from intratumor heterogeneity. Higher T cell infiltration in tumors than in uninvolved lung tissue was supported by TCRbeta sequencing, consistent with immunofluorescence CD3 counts. Assay coverage differed among patients according to how much tissue was available, so only a subset of the cohort had TCR sequencing. TCR-derived T-cell fraction did not differ between the flow cytometry-defined immunotypes IM1 (good prognosis) and IM2 (poor prognosis).

The first patient joined ICON in 2016, and enrollment wrapped up when the last patient was enrolled in late 2018. Fresh tumor and matched uninvolved tissue for in-depth immune analyses, including TCR sequencing, were collected from a subcohort of 76 patients. No cell sorting was done, and TCR sequencing was instead run on DNA isolated from bulk tissue. At the junction V is shortened by 6 bases and J by 0 bases, with 11 bases in between. Inclusive of the bounding cysteine and phenylalanine, the CDR3 is 14 residues long. Left in the record is the CDR3 DNA by itself, 42 bases read in frame from the first base. The germline V gene (reference sequence) gives CDR1 as LNHDA and CDR2 as SQIVND. The immunoSEQ assay used for TCR sequencing gave the T-cell fraction in both tumor and uninvolved lung tissue. Concerning the study's data processing: For survival analysis, patients were split into high (upper tertile) and low (lower two tertiles) T-cell fraction groups and compared by log-rank test. A signed-rank test was used to test paired tumor versus uninvolved lung differences in T-cell fraction. Not all clones reach the TCRdb copy of this immuneACCESS table, which keeps in-frame sequences only. Checked studies attribute under half of the gap to unresolved V genes and leave the rest unexplained. The V and J calls and clone size come from that table; D and trimming were worked out from the DNA. A total of roughly 8,500 clones appear in this sample, about four fifths of them only once. The biggest ten clones account for roughly 9.8% of the sample.

The rearranged chain carries TRBV19 and TRBJ1-1; matching of 6 bases hints at TRBD1 as the D gene. This receptor was identified in a human donor with non-small cell lung cancer. Sample: uninvolved lung tissue not adjacent to the tumor. The DNA reads TGTGCCAGTAGGCTCACAGGGATGAACACTGAAGCTTTCTTT. It translates to CASRLTGMNTEAFF.